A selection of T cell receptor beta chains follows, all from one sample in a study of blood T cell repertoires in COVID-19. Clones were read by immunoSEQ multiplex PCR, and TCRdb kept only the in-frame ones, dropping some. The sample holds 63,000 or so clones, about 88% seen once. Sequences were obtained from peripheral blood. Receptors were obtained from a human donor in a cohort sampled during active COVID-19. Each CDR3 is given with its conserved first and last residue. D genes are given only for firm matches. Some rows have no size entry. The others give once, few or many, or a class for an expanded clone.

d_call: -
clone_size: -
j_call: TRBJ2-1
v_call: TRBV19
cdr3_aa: CASSIGRAYNEQFF
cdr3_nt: TGTGCCAGTAGTATCGGGCGGGCCTACAATGAGCAGTTCTTC

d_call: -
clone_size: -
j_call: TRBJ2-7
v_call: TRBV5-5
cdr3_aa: CASSLTTFLEQYF
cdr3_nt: TGTGCCAGCAGCTTGACAACCTTCCTCGAGCAGTACTTC

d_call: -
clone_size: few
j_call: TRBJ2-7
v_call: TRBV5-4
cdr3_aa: CASSPRGRYEQYF
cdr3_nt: TGTGCCAGCAGCCCCCGGGGGAGGTACGAGCAGTACTTC

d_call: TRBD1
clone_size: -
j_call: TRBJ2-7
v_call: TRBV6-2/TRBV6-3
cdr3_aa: CASSWGQSSYEQYF
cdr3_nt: TGTGCCAGCAGTTGGGGACAGAGCTCCTACGAGCAGTACTTC

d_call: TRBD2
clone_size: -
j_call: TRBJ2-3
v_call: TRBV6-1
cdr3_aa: CASSEQRGDTQYF
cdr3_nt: TGTGCCAGCAGTGAACAGCGGGGAGATACGCAGTATTTT

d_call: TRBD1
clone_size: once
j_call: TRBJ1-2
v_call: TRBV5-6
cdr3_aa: CASSLYRGQLYGYTF
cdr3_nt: TGTGCCAGCAGCTTATACAGGGGGCAACTTTATGGCTACACCTTC

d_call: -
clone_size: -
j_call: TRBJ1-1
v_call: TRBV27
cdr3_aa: CASSFVGGAEAFF
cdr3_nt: TGTGCCAGCAGTTTTGTTGGGGGGGCTGAAGCTTTCTTT

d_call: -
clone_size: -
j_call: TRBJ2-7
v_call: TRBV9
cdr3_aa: CASSRGGSYEQYF
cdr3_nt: TGTGCCAGCAGCAGGGGGGGATCCTACGAGCAGTACTTC

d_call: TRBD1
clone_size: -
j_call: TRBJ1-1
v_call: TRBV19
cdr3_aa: CASSLSGTGVMNTEAFF
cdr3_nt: TGTGCCAGTAGTTTATCCGGGACAGGGGTTATGAACACTGAAGCTTTCTTT

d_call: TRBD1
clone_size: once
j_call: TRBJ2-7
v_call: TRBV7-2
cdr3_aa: CASSPRTGALYEQYF
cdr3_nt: TGTGCCAGCAGCCCCAGGACAGGGGCCCTCTACGAGCAGTACTTC

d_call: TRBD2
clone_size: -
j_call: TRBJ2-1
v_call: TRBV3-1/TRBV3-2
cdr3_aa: CASSHRFGGAWSEQFF
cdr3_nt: TGTGCCAGCAGCCATCGCTTCGGGGGGGCCTGGAGTGAGCAGTTCTTC

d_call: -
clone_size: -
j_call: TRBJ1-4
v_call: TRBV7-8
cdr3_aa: CASSYGIANEKLFF
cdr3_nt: TGTGCCAGTTCCTACGGGATCGCTAATGAAAAACTGTTTTTT

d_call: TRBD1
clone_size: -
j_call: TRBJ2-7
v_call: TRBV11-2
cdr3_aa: CASSLGTGGPSSYEQYF
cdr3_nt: TGTGCCAGCAGCTTAGGAACAGGGGGCCCGAGCTCCTACGAGCAGTACTTC

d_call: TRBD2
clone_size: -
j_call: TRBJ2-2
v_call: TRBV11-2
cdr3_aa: CASSLDPATSQSGELFF
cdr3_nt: TGTGCCAGCAGCTTAGATCCAGCGACTAGCCAGAGCGGGGAGCTGTTTTTT

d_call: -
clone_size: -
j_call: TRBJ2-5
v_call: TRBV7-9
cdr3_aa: CASSLAGGNGETQYF
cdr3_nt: TGTGCCAGCAGCCTCGCCGGGGGTAACGGAGAGACCCAGTACTTC

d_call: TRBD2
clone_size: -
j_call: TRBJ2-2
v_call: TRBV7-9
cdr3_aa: CASSLISGGFTGELFF
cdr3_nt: TGTGCCAGCAGCTTGATTAGCGGGGGGTTCACCGGGGAGCTGTTTTTT

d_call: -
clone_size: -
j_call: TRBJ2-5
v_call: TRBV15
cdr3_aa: CATSRGGQGQETQYF
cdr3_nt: TGTGCCACCAGCAGAGGGGGGCAGGGTCAAGAGACCCAGTACTTC

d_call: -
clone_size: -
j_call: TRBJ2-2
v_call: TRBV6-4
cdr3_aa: CASSDSDTGELFF
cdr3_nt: TGTGCCAGCAGTGACAGCGACACCGGGGAGCTGTTTTTT

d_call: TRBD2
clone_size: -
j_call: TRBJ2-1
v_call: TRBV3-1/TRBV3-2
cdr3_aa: CASSPSGGAFGPFF
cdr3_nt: TGTGCCAGCAGCCCTAGCGGGGGGGCCTTCGGACCGTTCTTC

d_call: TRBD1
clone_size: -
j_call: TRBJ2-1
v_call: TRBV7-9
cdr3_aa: CASTPTGTGAEEQFF
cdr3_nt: TGTGCCAGCACGCCAACCGGGACAGGGGCCGAGGAGCAGTTCTTC

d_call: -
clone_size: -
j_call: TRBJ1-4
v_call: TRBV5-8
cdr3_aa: CASSLMGAGEKLFF
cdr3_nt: TGTGCCAGCAGCTTGATGGGGGCAGGGGAAAAACTGTTTTTT

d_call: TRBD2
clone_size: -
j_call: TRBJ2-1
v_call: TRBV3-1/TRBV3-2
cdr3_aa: CASSRITSGYDNEQFF
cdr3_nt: TGTGCCAGCAGCCGAATAACTAGCGGGTACGACAATGAGCAGTTCTTC

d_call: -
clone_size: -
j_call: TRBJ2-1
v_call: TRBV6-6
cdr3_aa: CASSYSLTEKEQFF
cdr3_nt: TGTGCCAGCAGTTACTCCCTGACAGAAAAAGAGCAGTTCTTC

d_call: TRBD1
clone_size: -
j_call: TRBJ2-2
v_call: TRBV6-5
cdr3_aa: CASSSGQGYPGELFF
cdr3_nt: TGTGCCAGCAGTTCGGGACAGGGGTATCCCGGGGAGCTGTTTTTT

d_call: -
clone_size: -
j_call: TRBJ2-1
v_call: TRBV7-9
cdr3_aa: CASSLFGGGAPRGNEQFF
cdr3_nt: TGTGCCAGCAGCTTATTTGGGGGGGGCGCCCCGCGGGGCAATGAGCAGTTCTTC

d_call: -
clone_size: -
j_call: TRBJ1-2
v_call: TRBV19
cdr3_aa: CASREGRSYYGYTF
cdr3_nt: TGTGCCAGTAGGGAGGGAAGGAGTTACTATGGCTACACCTTC

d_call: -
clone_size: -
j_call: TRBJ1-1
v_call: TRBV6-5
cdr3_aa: CASTPGQNLNTEAFF
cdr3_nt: TGTGCCAGCACTCCTGGACAGAACTTGAACACTGAAGCTTTCTTT

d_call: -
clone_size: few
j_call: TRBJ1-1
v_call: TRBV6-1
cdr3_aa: CASSDGMRTEAFF
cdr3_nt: TGTGCCAGCAGTGACGGGATGCGCACTGAAGCTTTCTTT

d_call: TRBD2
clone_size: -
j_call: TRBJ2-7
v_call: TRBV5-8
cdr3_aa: CASSRFGGTGEQYF
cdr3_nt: TGTGCCAGCAGCCGTTTCGGGGGGACGGGGGAGCAGTACTTC

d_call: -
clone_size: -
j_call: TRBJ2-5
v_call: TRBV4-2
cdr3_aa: CASSQGEGLGSETQYF
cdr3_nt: TGTGCCAGCAGCCAAGGGGAAGGACTTGGGTCGGAGACCCAGTACTTC

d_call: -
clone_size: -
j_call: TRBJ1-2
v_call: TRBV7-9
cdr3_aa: CASSSIRTYEGYTF
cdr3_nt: TGTGCCAGCAGCTCGATCAGGACTTATGAGGGCTACACCTTC

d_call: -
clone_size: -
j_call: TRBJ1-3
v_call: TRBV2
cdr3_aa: CASRNTGHNGNTIYF
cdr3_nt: TGTGCCAGCAGGAATACAGGGCATAATGGAAACACCATATATTTT

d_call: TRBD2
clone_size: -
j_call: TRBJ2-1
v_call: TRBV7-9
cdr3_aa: CASSKWGGTSPNEQFF
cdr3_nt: TGTGCCAGCAGCAAGTGGGGAGGGACTAGCCCCAATGAGCAGTTCTTC